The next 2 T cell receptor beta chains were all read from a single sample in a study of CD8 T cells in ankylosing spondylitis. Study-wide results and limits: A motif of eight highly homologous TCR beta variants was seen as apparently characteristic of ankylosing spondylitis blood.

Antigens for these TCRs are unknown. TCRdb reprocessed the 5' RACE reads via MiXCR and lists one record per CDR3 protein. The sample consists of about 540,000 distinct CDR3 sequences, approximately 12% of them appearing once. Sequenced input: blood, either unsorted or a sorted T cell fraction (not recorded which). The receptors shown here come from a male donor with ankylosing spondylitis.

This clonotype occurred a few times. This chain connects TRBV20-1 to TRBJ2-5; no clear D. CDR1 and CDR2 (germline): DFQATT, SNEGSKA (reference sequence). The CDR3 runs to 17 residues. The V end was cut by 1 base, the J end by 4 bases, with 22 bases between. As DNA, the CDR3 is TGCAGTGCTAGAGGCATGAGGCAGCCTCTATTCGGAGAGACCCAGTACTTC. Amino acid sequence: CSARGMRQPLFGETQYF.

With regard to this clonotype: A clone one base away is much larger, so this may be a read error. CDR3 amino acids: CASSERAQETQYF. The CDR3 region has the DNA TGTGCCAGCAGTGAGAGGGCCCAAGAGACCCAGTACTTC. This chain links TRBV2 with TRBJ2-5; perhaps TRBD2 as D (5 bases). Germline V gene data show CDR1 as SNHLY and CDR2 as FYNNEI. The V end lost 3 bases, the J end lost 1 base, and 6 bases lay between the germline ends. The CDR3 is 13 residues long.